Each of the 28 T cell receptor beta chains below was sequenced from the same sample in a study of OX40 agonist ivuxolimab in advanced cancers. The protocol was immunoSEQ multiplex PCR, while the TCRdb copy is restricted to in-frame clones and leaves out a portion. The sample has around 94,000 clones, around 90% seen once. The input for sequencing was CD4+ or CD8+ T cells sorted from blood, taken in a trial of the OX40 agonist ivuxolimab. The receptor set was obtained from an adult with an advanced solid tumor such as melanoma, head and neck, liver or kidney cancer.

The table lists this clone with a count of one. Here the CDR3 reads CSVRDSLYYGYTF. CDR3 coding DNA: TGCAGCGTTCGCGACAGTCTCTACTATGGCTACACCTTC. V and J are TRBV29-1 and TRBJ1-2, with D perhaps TRBD1 (5 bases). The V gene's germline CDR1 is SQVTM and CDR2 ANQGSEA. CDR3 length equals 13 residues. V lost 5 bases and J lost 3, with 13 bases in between.

The V and J genes are TRBV27 and TRBJ1-2; D may be TRBD1 (5 bases). Deletions cut 1 base from V and 4 bases from J, with 16 bases between. CDR1 MNHEY and CDR2 SMNVEV come from the germline V gene (reference sequence). There are 16 residues in the CDR3. The CDR3 DNA reads as TGTGCCAGCAGTTTATTTGGGGGAACCTTTGTCTATGGCTACACCTTC. Translated, it gives CASSLFGGTFVYGYTF.

The chain has TRBV27 and TRBJ2-1; D may correspond to TRBD1 or TRBD2 (6 bases each). The V and J ends lost 2 bases and 0 bases respectively, with 20 bases between them. The CDR3 consists of 19 residues. Germline assignment: CDR1 MNHEY and CDR2 SMNVEV (reference sequence). Here the CDR3 DNA reads TGTGCCAGCAGTTTAAAGGGGGGATGGGGGCGATACTCCTACAATGAGCAGTTCTTC. This codes for CASSLKGGWGRYSYNEQFF.

The chain recombines TRBV4-1 with TRBJ2-7; D uncertain. The length of the CDR3 is 15 residues. Germline lookup yields CDR1 MGHRA and CDR2 YSYEKL. Between the trimmed V and J ends, which lost 0 bases and 6 bases, there was a span of 15 bases. The DNA for the CDR3 is TGCGCCAGCAGCCAAGATCCTGCCCGACCCGGCGAGCAGTACTTC. It is translated as CASSQDPARPGEQYF.

The count of this clone is one. The chain joins TRBV28 to TRBJ2-5; 10 nucleotides agree with TRBD2. Germline CDR1 reads MDHEN; CDR2 reads SYDVKM. The length of the CDR3 is 15 residues. V lost 8 bases and J lost 0; bases outside the gene matches: 6. The chain's CDR3 is CASDGTSVNQETQYF. CDR3 DNA: TGTGCCAGCGATGGGACTAGCGTAAACCAAGAGACCCAGTACTTC.

V usage is TRBV7-2 and J usage is TRBJ1-5; D may be TRBD1 (5 bases). V was clipped by 5 bases and J by 0 bases, with 14 bases between them. The CDR3 runs 16 residues. Germline V lookup: CDR1 SGHTA, CDR2 FQGNSA. This CDR3 reads CASSPGADYSNQPQHF. DNA for the CDR3: TGTGCCAGCAGCCCCGGGGCTGACTATAGCAATCAGCCCCAGCATTTT.

This chain links TRBV5-1 with TRBJ2-3; 10 bases map to TRBD2. This CDR3 has 18 amino acids. J was trimmed by 0 bases and V by 2 bases; bases with no gene match: 9. Germline loops: CDR1 SGHRS, CDR2 YFSETQ. CDR3 DNA sequence: TGCGCCAGCAGCTTTGGTAGCGGGGGGTACGTTAGCACAGATACGCAGTATTTT. Protein sequence: CASSFGSGGYVSTDTQYF.

The V call is TRBV9, the J call TRBJ1-3, with D unclear. Germline V gene data show CDR1 as SGDLS and CDR2 as YYNGEE. V gave up 3 bases and J gave up 0 bases, with 13 bases separating them. This CDR3 has 16 amino acids. The CDR3 region is CASSELDFVSGNTIYF. DNA of the CDR3: TGTGCCAGCAGCGAACTGGACTTCGTCTCTGGAAACACCATATATTTT. The full variable domain, in which reference TRBV9 and TRBJ1-3 provide the parts outside the CDR3, is DSGVTQTPKHLITATGQRVTLRCSPRSGDLSVYWYQQSLDQGLQFLIQYYNGEERAKGNILERFSAQQFPDLHSELNLSSLELGDSALYFCASSELDFVSGNTIYFGEGSWLTVV.

The chain couples TRBV6-6 to TRBJ1-5; D ambiguous. In germline, CDR1 is MNHNY, CDR2 SVGAGI (reference sequence). Trimming removed 8 bases from V and 3 bases from J, with 14 bases in between. The CDR3 is 14 amino acids. CDR3 in amino acids: CASFSEGSNQPQHF. For the CDR3, the DNA is TGTGCCAGCTTCTCCGAAGGATCCAATCAGCCCCAGCATTTT.

CDR3 nucleotides: TGTGCCACCAGCGTCAGGGGAAAGGGGAATCAGCCCCAGCATTTT. This translates into CATSVRGKGNQPQHF. The chain employs TRBV15 and TRBJ1-5, with TRBD1 as a possible D gene (6 bases). The CDR3 totals 15 residues. The germline gives CDR1 LNHNV, CDR2 YYDKDF (reference sequence). Trimming removed 5 bases at V and 4 bases at J, with 15 bases between.

The CDR3 spells CASSIIRTYNSPLHF. Written as DNA, the CDR3 is TGTGCCAGTAGTATAATTAGGACCTATAATTCACCCCTCCACTTT. The chain is built from TRBV19 and TRBJ1-6; D not resolved. The V gene lost 2 bases and the J gene lost 2 bases, with 7 bases spanning the gap. CDR1 is LNHDA and CDR2 is SQIVND in the germline V gene (reference sequence). CDR3 size: 15 residues.

The V gene is TRBV27, the J gene TRBJ1-2, with TRBD1 as a possible D gene (6 bases). The CDR3 is 14 residues long. The ends were cut back, 6 bases at V and 7 bases at J, with 18 bases in the middle. The V gene's germline CDR1 is MNHEY and CDR2 SMNVEV (reference sequence). CDR3 in DNA: TGTGCCAGCAGCCGGAGGGGGTCCCTCCCTGGCTACACCTTC. Translation gives CASSRRGSLPGYTF.

The rearrangement joins TRBV11-2 to TRBJ2-1; no clear D. This CDR3 has 12 amino acids. With 8 bases removed from V and 5 bases from J, the gap between germline ends came to 10 bases. Germline V gene lookup returns CDR1 SGHAT and CDR2 FQNNGV. CDR3 sequence (DNA): TGTGCCAGCTTGGGCCCCCACAATGAGCAGTTCTTC. Protein sequence: CASLGPHNEQFF.

A remark on this clone: A read error may account for a junction end that differs from germline. The chain links TRBV20-1 to TRBJ2-1; 9 bases align to TRBD1. The CDR3 extends over 9 amino acids. Germline V lookup: CDR1 DFQATT, CDR2 SNEGSKA (reference sequence). The CDR3, as DNA: TGCAGTGCTGGGACAGGGCCGGTCTTC. This codes for CSAGTGPVF.

This clone was found a few times. CDR3 residues: CASSPWTGGDETQYF. The CDR3 nucleotides are TGTGCCAGCAGCCCTTGGACAGGGGGCGACGAGACCCAGTACTTC. The chain joins TRBV7-2 to TRBJ2-5, with 11 bases aligning to TRBD1. This CDR3 has 15 amino acids. The V gene's germline CDR1 is SGHTA and CDR2 FQGNSA. Germline trimming cut 5 bases from V and 5 bases from J; bases unmatched to any gene: 7.

This chain uses TRBV5-5 with TRBJ2-1; unclear D gene. CDR1 and CDR2 (germline): SGHKS, YYEKEE (reference sequence). CDR3 length equals 10 residues. V lost 6 bases, J lost 9 bases, and 7 bases lay in between. CDR3 amino acids: CASTWGEQFF. DNA for the CDR3: TGTGCCAGCACCTGGGGTGAGCAGTTCTTC. The full variable domain, its missing parts supplied by reference TRBV5-5 and TRBJ2-1, is DAGVTQSPTHLIKTRGQQVTLRCSPISGHKSVSWYQQVLGQGPQFIFQYYEKEERGRGNFPDRFSARQFPNYSSELNVNALLLGDSALYLCASTWGEQFFGPGTRLTVL.

This sequence joins TRBV27 and TRBJ2-1; perhaps D is TRBD1 or TRBD2 (6 bases each). The germline gives CDR1 MNHEY, CDR2 SMNVEV (reference sequence). The CDR3 is 14 residues long. Trimming pared 0 bases from V and 9 bases from J, leaving 12 bases between. Written as DNA, the CDR3 is TGTGCCAGCAGTTTATCACAAGGGGGAGGTGAGCAGTTCTTC. The encoded protein is CASSLSQGGGEQFF.

The V call is TRBV19, the J call TRBJ1-5, with unresolved D. The germline gives CDR1 LNHDA, CDR2 SQIVND (reference sequence). CDR3 length: 13 residues. The ends were cut back, 4 bases at V and 4 bases at J, with 8 bases in the middle. The CDR3 sequence is CASSNRGNQPQHF. CDR3 DNA sequence: TGTGCCAGTAGTAACAGAGGTAATCAGCCCCAGCATTTT.

Written as DNA, the CDR3 is TGTGCCAGCCGGACAGGGGTCTCTAGCACAGATACGCAGTATTTT. The encoded protein is CASRTGVSSTDTQYF. The chain employs TRBV27 and TRBJ2-3; 9 nucleotides align to TRBD1. The ends lost 8 bases at V and 0 bases at J; junction bases unmatched: 6. This CDR3 is built from 15 residues. Per germline, CDR1 MNHEY and CDR2 SMNVEV (reference sequence).

The chain recombines TRBV5-1 with TRBJ2-3; no firm D call. The V gene lost 2 bases and the J gene lost 1 base, with 14 bases spanning the gap. The CDR3 runs 16 residues. Germline assignment: CDR1 SGHRS and CDR2 YFSETQ. The CDR3 region has the DNA TGCGCCAGCAGCTTAGGCGGATCCAGTCGCACAGATACGCAGTATTTT. Translated, it gives CASSLGGSSRTDTQYF.

The chain combines TRBV27 with TRBJ2-7, with 8 bases that match TRBD1. This CDR3 spans 14 amino acids. Losses at the gene ends were 4 bases for V and 6 bases for J; bases not matched to a gene: 8. Germline CDR1 and CDR2: MNHEY and SMNVEV (reference sequence). CDR3 nucleotides: TGTGCCAGCAGTTATGGACAGGGAGTCGTCGAGCAGTACTTC. Its translation is CASSYGQGVVEQYF.

This clone came up a few times. The gene calls are TRBV30 and TRBJ1-1; D possibly corresponds to TRBD1 (5 bases). The CDR3 covers 13 residues. The V end lost 0 bases, the J end lost 3 bases, and 8 bases lay between the germline ends. Germline CDR1 GTSNPN, CDR2 SVGIG (reference sequence). Written as DNA, the CDR3 is TGTGCCTGGAGTGTACTAGGGGACACTGAAGCTTTCTTT. Protein product: CAWSVLGDTEAFF.

V and J are TRBV12-5 and TRBJ2-1; perhaps TRBD1 as D (5 bases). Germline CDR1 and CDR2: LGHNT and FRNRAP. The CDR3 runs 14 residues. The V end lost 8 bases, the J end lost 0 bases, and 11 bases lay between the germline ends. The CDR3: CASSIGDSYNEQFF. The CDR3 nucleotides read TGTGCTAGTTCTATAGGGGACTCCTACAATGAGCAGTTCTTC.

The chain employs TRBV5-1 and TRBJ1-4; 9 bases match TRBD1. The CDR3 is made up of 16 amino acids. Germline values: CDR1 SGHRS, CDR2 YFSETQ. After removal of 6 bases from V and 8 bases from J, the junction contained 14 bases not matched to a gene. CDR3 in amino acids: CASTRGMDRGSEKLFF. In nucleotides, the CDR3 is TGCGCCAGCACCCGGGGAATGGACAGGGGTAGCGAAAAACTGTTTTTT.

The chain carries TRBV25-1 and TRBJ2-3; D not resolved. Trimming shortened V by 4 bases and J by 2 bases, and 10 bases separated the two germline ends. The CDR3 has 14 residues. CDR1 MGHDK and CDR2 SYGVNS come from the germline V gene. In DNA form, the CDR3 reads TGTGCCAGCAGTGCCGGCAGATACACAGATACGCAGTATTTT. Protein sequence: CASSAGRYTDTQYF.

This clone was seen once. The rearrangement uses TRBV4-2 and TRBJ2-7, with TRBD2 matching 12 bases. Germline trimming cut 4 bases from V and 2 bases from J; bases unmatched to any gene: 6. This CDR3 has 16 residues. Germline V lookup: CDR1 LGHNA, CDR2 YNFKEQ. CDR3 in amino acids: CASSPLAGGMTYEQYF. CDR3 coding DNA: TGTGCCAGCAGCCCTCTAGCGGGAGGGATGACCTACGAGCAGTACTTC.

The rearrangement links TRBV6-1 to TRBJ2-7; D ambiguous. Germline CDR1 is MNHNS and CDR2 is SASEGT. This CDR3 has 14 amino acids. V dropped 2 bases and J dropped 0 bases, with 8 bases sitting between them. The CDR3 here is CASSEYGVSYEQYF. The CDR3 DNA follows: TGTGCCAGCAGTGAATATGGGGTCTCCTACGAGCAGTACTTC.

The chain combines TRBV5-1 with TRBJ1-1; D perhaps matches TRBD1 (5 bases). This CDR3 has 13 residues. Trimming took 0 bases from V and 8 from J, leaving 11 bases between them. In germline, CDR1 is SGHRS, CDR2 YFSETQ. CDR3 coding DNA: TGCGCCAGCAGCTTGGGGGCAGGGAGGGAAGCTTTCTTT. This sequence encodes CASSLGAGREAFF.